The 31 T cell receptor beta chains given below trace back to one sample, sequenced in a study of shared clonotypes between healthy human individuals. TCRdb's table, derived via immunoSEQ multiplex PCR, lists solely in-frame clones and lacks some. The sample records about 1.4 million clones, approximately 96% being singletons. Sample: naive CD4+ T cells sorted from blood. Documented subset: CD45RA+ positively selected. The receptors were gathered from a man aged 25 to 40 in good health.

The chain joins TRBV27 to TRBJ2-1; 7 nucleotides agree with TRBD2. With V trimmed by 2 bases and J by 5 bases, 6 bases remained unmatched. The germline V gene encodes CDR1 MNHEY and CDR2 SMNVEV (reference sequence). The CDR3 is 15 residues long. The chain's CDR3 is CASSLLAGVDNEQFF. DNA for the CDR3: TGTGCCAGCAGTTTACTCGCGGGAGTGGACAATGAGCAGTTCTTC.

The chain is built from TRBV5-4 and TRBJ2-3; 11 bases are a match to TRBD1. J was trimmed by 4 bases and V by 4 bases; bases with no gene match: 5. Germline-derived CDR1 and CDR2 are SGHNT and YYREEE (reference sequence). The CDR3 contains 15 residues. CDR3 sequence reads: CASSPRTGGPDTQYF. The CDR3 bases are TGTGCCAGCAGCCCGAGGACAGGGGGCCCAGATACGCAGTATTTT.

The gene calls are TRBV6-6 and TRBJ2-7, with TRBD2 identical over 12 bases. This CDR3 has 14 residues. Germline lookup yields CDR1 MNHNY and CDR2 SVGAGI (reference sequence). Trimming cost V 6 bases and J 2 bases; bases outside gene matches: 2. The CDR3 DNA is TGTGCCAGCAGACTAGCGGGAGGTACCTACGAGCAGTACTTC. This encodes CASRLAGGTYEQYF.

CDR3 protein: CASPTPDTQYF. CDR3 in DNA: TGCGCCAGCCCAACCCCAGATACGCAGTATTTT. V gene TRBV10-1 combines with J gene TRBJ2-3, with D unresolved. This CDR3 spans 11 amino acids. Deletions cut 8 bases from V and 4 bases from J, with 7 bases between. Germline V CDR1 and CDR2: WNHNN, SYGVQD (reference sequence).

The genes are TRBV29-1 and TRBJ2-3, with 9 bases identical to TRBD2. The V gene end was trimmed by 7 bases and the J gene end by 1 base; junction bases not matched to a gene: 12. Germline CDR1 SQVTM, CDR2 ANQGSEA. This CDR3 comprises 16 residues. CDR3: CSGHPGLAWGTDTQYF. CDR3 in DNA: TGCAGCGGACACCCGGGACTAGCATGGGGCACAGATACGCAGTATTTT.

This sequence joins TRBV10-3 and TRBJ2-7, with 12 bases matching TRBD1. Germline V gene sequence: CDR1 ENHRY, CDR2 SYGVKD. The CDR3 runs to 15 residues. Germline trimming cut 6 bases from V and 6 bases from J; bases unmatched to any gene: 9. The chain's CDR3 is CAIRETGTGGREQYF. As DNA, the CDR3 is TGTGCCATCAGGGAAACCGGGACAGGGGGCCGCGAGCAGTACTTC.

The V and J genes are TRBV6-1 and TRBJ2-7; no firm D call. V shed 7 bases and J shed 7 bases, with 20 bases lying between them. There are 14 residues in the CDR3. Per germline, CDR1 MNHNS and CDR2 SASEGT. DNA for the CDR3: TGTGCCAGCAAGAGCACAACAAAGCCTACGGAGCAGTACTTC. Protein sequence: CASKSTTKPTEQYF.

J is TRBJ2-1 and V is TRBV4-3; TRBD2 agrees at 10 bases. Trimming took 4 bases from V and 10 from J; bases not matched to a gene: 7. The CDR3 extends over 14 amino acids. Germline assignment: CDR1 LGHNA and CDR2 YSLEER. The CDR3 here is CASSRRGLAREQFF. The CDR3 DNA reads TGCGCCAGCAGCCGGCGGGGACTAGCGCGAGAGCAGTTCTTC.

For this clone: This same CDR3 is encoded by further DNA sequences in the sample. This chain connects TRBV5-1 to TRBJ2-2, with 10 positions matching TRBD2. This CDR3 contains 15 residues. Losses at the gene ends were 1 base for V and 6 bases for J; bases not matched to a gene: 3. CDR1 SGHRS and CDR2 YFSETQ come from the germline V gene. Here the CDR3 reads CASSLLAGESGELFF. The CDR3 bases are TGCGCCAGCAGCTTGCTAGCGGGAGAGTCCGGGGAGCTGTTTTTT. Full variable domain (remainder filled in from reference TRBV5-1 and TRBJ2-2): KAGVTQTPRYLIKTRGQQVTLSCSPISGHRSVSWYQQTPGQGLQFLFEYFSETQRNKGNFPGRFSGRQFSNSRSEMNVSTLELGDSALYLCASSLLAGESGELFFGEGSRLTVL.

This chain uses TRBV15 with TRBJ2-5; 8 bases are shared with TRBD1. Trimming took 5 bases from V and 2 from J; bases not matched to a gene: 7. Germline values: CDR1 LNHNV, CDR2 YYDKDF (reference sequence). This CDR3 contains 15 residues. CDR3 amino acids: CATSPLGTGQETQYF. CDR3 nucleotide sequence: TGTGCCACCAGCCCACTAGGGACAGGTCAAGAGACCCAGTACTTC.

The rearrangement links TRBV4-3 to TRBJ2-7; unclear D gene. The CDR3 consists of 13 residues. Trimming took off 0 bases at V and 1 base at J, with 4 bases between the two ends. Germline V gene lookup returns CDR1 LGHNA and CDR2 YSLEER. CDR3: CASSQDRSYEQYF. In DNA, the CDR3 is TGCGCCAGCAGCCAAGATCGATCCTACGAGCAGTACTTC.

Of note for this clone: Other nucleotide sequences in the sample specify the same CDR3. The chain couples TRBV5-5 to TRBJ1-2; TRBD1 might be the D (5 bases). The CDR3 consists of 12 residues. V was shortened by 4 bases and J by 4 bases, with 8 bases between the two germline ends. Germline assignment: CDR1 SGHKS and CDR2 YYEKEE (reference sequence). The CDR3 protein is CASSLDSYGYTF. The CDR3 DNA reads as TGTGCCAGCAGCCTCGACAGCTATGGCTACACCTTC.

The gene calls are TRBV11-3 and TRBJ2-2, with D unclear. Germline CDR1 reads SGHNT; CDR2 reads YENEEA. V lost 8 bases to trimming and J lost 1 base, with 5 bases between them. This CDR3 is 12 amino acids long. The CDR3 nucleotides read TGTGCCAGCGGGCAGAACACCGGGGAGCTGTTTTTT. This gives the protein CASGQNTGELFF.

To note about this clone: Additional DNA sequences in this sample encode the identical CDR3. This chain links TRBV5-6 with TRBJ2-3; 7 bases match TRBD1. CDR1 and CDR2 from the germline V gene are SGHDT and YYEEEE. CDR3 size: 14 residues. Trimming cost V 2 bases and J 4 bases; bases outside gene matches: 4. DNA of the CDR3: TGTGCCAGCAGCTTTGACAGGGTGGCAGATACGCAGTATTTT. Its protein product is CASSFDRVADTQYF.

V usage is TRBV19 and J usage is TRBJ2-5; D is possibly TRBD1 or TRBD2 (5 bases each). Germline V CDR1 and CDR2: LNHDA, SQIVND (reference sequence). V dropped 2 bases and J dropped 2 bases, with 21 bases sitting between them. This CDR3 is built from 18 residues. This chain's CDR3 is CASSIHPRGLGAQETQYF. In nucleotides, the CDR3 is TGTGCCAGTAGTATACACCCTCGGGGTTTAGGGGCGCAAGAGACCCAGTACTTC.

The chain carries TRBV14 and TRBJ2-3; no clear D. The V end was cut by 0 bases, the J end by 0 bases, with 7 bases between. The CDR3 consists of 15 residues. Germline V gene lookup returns CDR1 SGHDN and CDR2 FVKESK. The CDR3, as DNA: TGTGCCAGCAGCCAAGATCGGCGGAGCACAGATACGCAGTATTTT. As protein: CASSQDRRSTDTQYF. The full variable domain, with the rest looked up from reference TRBV14 and TRBJ2-3, is EAGVTQFPSHSVIEKGQTVTLRCDPISGHDNLYWYRRVMGKEIKFLLHFVKESKQDESGMPNNRFLAERTGGTYSTLKVQPAELEDSGVYFCASSQDRRSTDTQYFGPGTRLTVL.

The genes are TRBV30 and TRBJ1-5; D ambiguous. Deletions cut 2 bases from V and 2 bases from J, with 7 bases between. The CDR3 is made up of 13 amino acids. CDR1 is GTSNPN, CDR2 SVGIG, per germline (reference sequence). As DNA, the CDR3 is TGTGCCTGGAGTACCTCTCGCAATCAGCCCCAGCATTTT. Translating it yields CAWSTSRNQPQHF.

This chain uses TRBV7-2 with TRBJ2-2; TRBD2 matches 10 bases. The CDR3 runs 18 residues. Losses at the gene ends were 1 base for V and 2 bases for J; bases not matched to a gene: 7. Per the germline V gene, CDR1 is SGHTA and CDR2 is FQGNSA. The CDR3 sequence: CASSLVLGLAENTGELFF. DNA of the CDR3: TGTGCCAGCAGCTTAGTTCTCGGACTAGCGGAAAACACCGGGGAGCTGTTTTTT.

This clone was found once. The genes are TRBV10-2 and TRBJ1-2, with D possibly TRBD1 on 5 matching bases. V was pared by 8 bases and J by 6 bases, with 13 bases between. In germline, CDR1 is WSHSY, CDR2 SAAADI. This CDR3 region has 12 residues. CDR3 sequence: CASRAGGDGYTF. The CDR3 DNA reads as TGCGCCAGCCGGGCGGGGGGGGATGGCTACACCTTC.

This clone was seen just once. The CDR3 region has the DNA TGTGCCAGCAGCGTAGGGTTGGGTAGCGGGATGCTGGAGACCCAGTACTTC. It codes for CASSVGLGSGMLETQYF. This chain uses TRBV9 with TRBJ2-5, with 8 bases that match TRBD2. The V gene's germline CDR1 is SGDLS and CDR2 YYNGEE. This CDR3 spans 17 amino acids. Trimming removed 0 bases from V and 5 bases from J; junction bases left unmatched: 12.

This rearrangement joins TRBV5-4 to TRBJ1-1, with D perhaps TRBD1 (5 bases). Per germline, CDR1 SGHNT and CDR2 YYREEE (reference sequence). CDR3 length: 16 residues. Between the trimmed V and J ends, which lost 0 bases and 1 base, there was a span of 13 bases. Written as DNA, the CDR3 is TGTGCCAGCAGCTTGGGGGGACGGGCTACGAACACTGAAGCTTTCTTT. It encodes CASSLGGRATNTEAFF.

V gene TRBV7-9 combines with J gene TRBJ2-2, with unresolved D. Germline V gene sequence: CDR1 SEHNR, CDR2 FQNEAQ (reference sequence). V was trimmed by 3 bases and J by 3 bases, leaving 8 bases between them. CDR3 size: 14 residues. In DNA form, the CDR3 reads TGTGCCAGCAGCTTTTCCGGGTACACCGGGGAGCTGTTTTTT. It translates to CASSFSGYTGELFF.

This chain links TRBV27 with TRBJ2-1, with no clear D. V was clipped by 3 bases and J by 0 bases, with 12 bases between them. Germline V gene sequence: CDR1 MNHEY, CDR2 SMNVEV (reference sequence). This CDR3 region has 16 residues. CDR3: CASSFLPPSSYNEQFF. CDR3 nucleotides: TGTGCCAGCAGTTTCCTACCTCCTAGCTCCTACAATGAGCAGTTCTTC.

This clone was detected only once. Other DNA sequences of this sample code for an identical CDR3. The rearrangement uses TRBV11-2 and TRBJ2-7; the D is unclear. CDR1 is SGHAT, CDR2 FQNNGV, per germline. V was trimmed by 1 base and J by 1 base, leaving 5 bases between them. This CDR3 spans 13 amino acids. DNA of the CDR3: TGTGCCAGCAGCTTAGGATCGTCCTACGAGCAGTACTTC. Amino acids: CASSLGSSYEQYF.

V usage is TRBV19 and J usage is TRBJ1-1; D is unclear. Germline V gives CDR1 LNHDA, CDR2 SQIVND (reference sequence). V lost 8 bases and J lost 8, with 18 bases in between. The CDR3 runs to 13 residues. CDR3 loop: CASRPQEQLEAFF. The CDR3, as DNA: TGTGCCAGTCGTCCCCAAGAACAGCTAGAAGCTTTCTTT.

This chain connects TRBV10-3 to TRBJ1-1, with D perhaps TRBD1 (6 bases). V shed 4 bases and J shed 0 bases, with 12 bases lying between them. Looked up from germline, CDR1 is ENHRY and CDR2 is SYGVKD. The CDR3 covers 15 residues. This CDR3 reads CAISARGKMNTEAFF. DNA for the CDR3: TGTGCCATCAGTGCCAGGGGAAAAATGAACACTGAAGCTTTCTTT.

The chain employs TRBV6-1 and TRBJ2-7, with a possible D match to TRBD1 (5 bases). Germline V gives CDR1 MNHNS, CDR2 SASEGT. The CDR3 runs to 14 residues. Trimming took 2 bases from V and 4 from J, leaving 12 bases between them. CDR3 in DNA: TGTGCCAGCAGTGAACAGGGCAGTTTTTACGAGCAGTACTTC. It specifies CASSEQGSFYEQYF.

The CDR3 here is CAISEKDPGANVLTF. Here the CDR3 DNA reads TGTGCCATCAGTGAGAAGGACCCTGGGGCCAACGTCCTGACTTTC. The chain uses TRBV10-3 and TRBJ2-6; D ambiguous. V dropped 2 bases and J dropped 2 bases, with 7 bases sitting between them. The V gene's germline CDR1 is ENHRY and CDR2 SYGVKD. The CDR3 spans 15 residues.

This clone showed up just once. The chain recombines TRBV6-1 with TRBJ2-7; 9 nucleotides agree with TRBD2. Trimming removed 2 bases from V and 4 bases from J; junction bases left unmatched: 6. Germline values: CDR1 MNHNS, CDR2 SASEGT. This CDR3 comprises 15 residues. The CDR3 DNA reads TGTGCCAGCAGTGAACGGGCGGGAGGGCCGTACGAGCAGTACTTC. This codes for CASSERAGGPYEQYF.

The J gene is TRBJ1-1, the V gene TRBV6-1; the D is unclear. This CDR3 is built from 13 residues. CDR1 is MNHNS and CDR2 is SASEGT in the germline V gene. Trimming removed 5 bases at V and 4 bases at J, with 11 bases between. CDR3 sequence: CASSNTVSTEAFF. CDR3 coding DNA: TGTGCCAGCAGTAATACCGTGAGCACTGAAGCTTTCTTT.

The chain links TRBV5-4 to TRBJ2-7, with D unclear. Between the trimmed V and J ends, which lost 0 bases and 6 bases, there was a span of 7 bases. This CDR3 is built from 12 residues. Germline V CDR1 and CDR2: SGHNT, YYREEE (reference sequence). CDR3 loop: CASSLVGFEQYF. CDR3 nucleotide sequence: TGTGCCAGCAGCTTGGTGGGGTTCGAGCAGTACTTC.